The clone carrying this TCR beta chain was detected only a few times. Its target is unknown. Combining a sample-barcoded 5' primer with a J-beta primer mix, a second PCR ran for roughly 7 to 12 cycles. Each TCR beta cDNA got a 12-nucleotide random molecular identifier. MiXCR was run by TCRdb on the 5' RACE reads, yielding one entry per CDR3 protein. The sample comprises about 1,500,000 distinct CDR3 sequences, roughly 40% of which are singletons, and 7% to 9% rests with the top ten. Germline loops: CDR1 LGHDT, CDR2 YNNKEL (reference sequence). The CDR3 consists of 14 residues. Trimming pared 3 bases from V and 6 bases from J, leaving 14 bases between. There were healthy Caucasian individuals from Russia, aged roughly 6 to 100, serving as donors. This sample was taken from a study of blood T cells in healthy people across ages. Findings and limits, study-wide: Age brought a roughly linear fall in TCR beta diversity measured per million T cells.

The sample taken for sequencing was blood. The receptor comes from a woman aged 18-29 years in good health. The chain employs TRBV3-1 and TRBJ1-2; no definite D call. This CDR3 is CASSQNPMKNGYTF. DNA of the CDR3: TGTGCCAGCAGCCAGAACCCCATGAAAAATGGCTACACCTTC.